This T cell receptor beta chain was documented in a study of read filtering for tumor transcriptome and immune sequencing. Study in general: Among patients, 17 were male and about 15 female, aged about 45 to 90 (mean about 70).

This library used 300 to 450 ng RNA and molecular barcoded adaptors spanning alpha/delta and beta/gamma chains. TCRdb reprocessed the reads via MiXCR and lists one record per CDR3 protein. The profile covers 50,000 or so distinct CDR3 sequences, with roughly an eighth appearing a single time and 16% taken by the ten largest. The CDR3 totals 13 residues. V lost 7 bases and J lost 2, with 9 bases in between. Germline values: CDR1 LNHDA, CDR2 SQIVND (reference sequence). This clonotype was detected ten times or more. This TCR derives from a donor aged 40 or over with multiple myeloma. The chain carries TRBV19 and TRBJ1-5, with unresolved D. Sequences were obtained from a population of CD138-negative cells sorted from bone marrow. This chain's CDR3 is CASTGRGNQPQHF. CDR3 bases: TGTGCCAGTACCGGTCGGGGCAATCAGCCCCAGCATTTT. The entire variable domain, with the rest obtained from reference TRBV19 and TRBJ1-5, is as follows: DGGITQSPKYLFRKEGQNVTLSCEQNLNHDAMYWYRQDPGQGLRLIYYSQIVNDFQKGDIAEGYSVSREKKESFPLTVTSAQKNPTAFYLCASTGRGNQPQHFGDGTRLSIL.